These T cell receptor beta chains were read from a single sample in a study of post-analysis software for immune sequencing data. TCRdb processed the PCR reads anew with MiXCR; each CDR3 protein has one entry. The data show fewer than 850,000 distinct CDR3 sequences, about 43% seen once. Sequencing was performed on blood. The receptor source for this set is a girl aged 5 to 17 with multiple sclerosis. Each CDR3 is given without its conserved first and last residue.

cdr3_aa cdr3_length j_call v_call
SARGGRNGYEQY 12 TRBJ2-7 TRBV20-1
SARDHRLSLH 10 TRBJ1-6 TRBV20-1
SVLGTVTYNEQF 12 TRBJ2-1 TRBV29-1
ASSQGDRGEGYT 12 TRBJ1-2 TRBV4-1
ASSLGLAGGAGELF 14 TRBJ2-2 TRBV5-6
AGSLRQNEKLF 11 TRBJ1-4 TRBV12-3/TRBV12-4
SAKASKGTQY 10 . TRBV20-1
SARWEDRDRGLGTRYGYT 18 TRBJ1-2 TRBV20-1
SAREGTGYGANYGYT 15 TRBJ1-2 TRBV20-1
ASSLRFGTSGREKYNEQF 18 TRBJ2-1 TRBV7-9
ASSLSPDTYYGYT 13 TRBJ1-2 TRBV27
SVELGPWGITEAF 13 TRBJ1-1 TRBV29-1
SAKIPSRYEQY 11 TRBJ2-7 TRBV20-1
ASHFGGEETQY 11 TRBJ2-5 TRBV5-1
ASSRQGLDGYT 11 TRBJ1-2 TRBV3-1
ASRHSNEQF 9 TRBJ2-1 TRBV5-6
ASSIGPQNEQY 11 TRBJ2-7 TRBV9
ASSYPGTGYGEQF 13 TRBJ2-1 TRBV7-6
SASGQQTLEAF 11 TRBJ1-1 TRBV20-1
ASSVGGRGYGYT 12 TRBJ1-2 TRBV9
ASSDVGARTDTQY 13 TRBJ2-3 TRBV2
ASSFLAGGYTDTQY 14 TRBJ2-3 TRBV27
ASSFLGDHGYT 11 TRBJ1-2 TRBV5-1
ASSLFGGTHLDTQY 14 TRBJ2-3 TRBV7-4
SVDGGDFFSYNEQF 14 TRBJ2-1 TRBV29-1
ASSQASGSLGETQY 14 TRBJ2-5 TRBV3-1
ASRRLAGNSDTQY 13 TRBJ2-3 TRBV11-2
ASSSNRNTEAF 11 TRBJ1-1 TRBV12-3/TRBV12-4
ASSYSRELDNEQF 13 TRBJ2-1 TRBV6-5
ASSSLGGSTDTQY 13 TRBJ2-3 TRBV6-2/TRBV6-3
ASSYGSGGYTDTQY 14 TRBJ2-3 TRBV6-2/TRBV6-3
SVGRLATYNEQF 12 TRBJ2-1 TRBV29-1
ASSKRSGKNEQF 12 TRBJ2-1 TRBV13
ASSSLASGEGEQF 13 TRBJ2-1 TRBV5-1
ASSTRLAGKSYEQY 14 TRBJ2-7 TRBV7-2
ASSLEGLAGDTQY 13 TRBJ2-3 TRBV13
ASTGLAGPYEQY 12 . TRBV27
ASSASPTEETQY 12 TRBJ2-5 TRBV5-1
AISESKAGKQY 11 TRBJ2-5 TRBV10-3
ASKGRGTDTQY 11 TRBJ2-3 TRBV6-1
ASSLSGLAGFTKGDYEQY 18 . TRBV28
ASSLSAEGRGEKRF 14 TRBJ1-4 TRBV11-2
SAIPLSGRRTNEKLF 15 TRBJ1-4 TRBV20-1
ASSHTGTTPPSEQF 14 TRBJ2-1 TRBV4-1
ASSGTSGDTWGTDTQY 16 TRBJ2-3 TRBV2
ASSPHGGLAANTGELF 16 TRBJ2-2 TRBV4-3
ASRTGTSYEQY 11 . TRBV5-6
ASSLKWAAGTSSWVGETQY 19 TRBJ2-5 TRBV11-2
SAGTSGITDTQY 12 TRBJ2-3 TRBV20-1
ASSQEEGASTDTQY 14 TRBJ2-3 TRBV4-1
ASSQERGSYEQY 12 TRBJ2-7 TRBV4-1
ASSPTEGLKSDTQY 14 TRBJ2-3 TRBV28
AIRDTGENQPQH 12 TRBJ1-5 TRBV10-3
ATNRARRETQY 11 TRBJ2-5 TRBV6-5
PTSDPLGTDKRGANVLT 17 TRBJ2-6 TRBV24-1